This T cell receptor beta chain appears in the sequencing data of a study of human T cells and chemical hapten exposure. The study, taken as a whole, reports: The donors suffered from alopecia, so their immune response may not match that of healthy people.

Noted time point: patch test 1, 2 weeks after DPC sensitization. Treatment given: therapeutic diphenylcyclopropenone sensitization with weekly scalp DPC. This clonotype was seen at least ten times. The antigen remains undetermined. As the library was built, unique molecular identifiers were attached to individual cDNA molecules. TCRdb reprocessed the RACE reads with MiXCR, giving one entry per CDR3 protein. This repertoire shows 300,000 to 450,000 distinct CDR3 sequences, around 4.8% found once; its top ten account for around 2.3%. This receptor was identified in a woman between 50 and 59 years old with alopecia areata. Some clones in this sample may be carry-over from other donors' samples. This material consisted of whole blood, taken in connection with sensitization to the hapten diphenylcyclopropenone (DPC).

The CDR3 spells CASSGLEKVDTQYF. In DNA form, the CDR3 reads TGCGCCAGCAGTGGACTAGAAAAGGTAGATACGCAGTATTTT. The rearrangement joins TRBV10-2 to TRBJ2-3; tentatively, D is TRBD2 (6 bases). Trimming removed 4 bases at V and 5 bases at J, with 13 bases between. Germline CDR1 is WSHSY and CDR2 is SAAADI. The length of the CDR3 is 14 residues.